A selection of T cell receptor beta chains follows, all from one sample in a study of T cell responses to AZD1222 COVID-19 vaccine. Data came from immunoSEQ multiplex PCR; TCRdb stores just in-frame clones and leaves some out. The sample gives 70,000 or so clones, more than 70% of which show up once; 9% to 14% is in the top ten. This specimen was peripheral blood, taken on day 0 of AZD1222 vaccination. All receptors come from an adult in good health. Each CDR3 is given with its conserved first and last residue. The D gene is left open where the match is weak. Clone size is not always given. Where it is, it says once, few, many or a class for expanded clones.

TRBV18	NA	NA	TRBJ2-7	11	TGTGCCAGCTCCCCCAGGGACGAGCAGTACTTC	CASSPRDEQYF
TRBV14	NA	NA	TRBJ1-2	14	TGTGCCAGCAGCCAAGTTGGGACGTGGAGTAGCTACACCTTC	CASSQVGTWSSYTF
TRBV2	NA	NA	TRBJ2-7	14	TGTGCCAGCATGGGGGCTAGCGGCGGTTACGAGCAGTACTTC	CASMGASGGYEQYF
TRBV19	NA	NA	TRBJ2-7	13	TGTGCCAGTAGTATCTCCCTGAGCTACGAGCAGTACTTC	CASSISLSYEQYF
TRBV5-1	NA	NA	TRBJ1-1	14	TGCGCCAGCAGCTTAGACAGACTGAACACTGAAGCTTTCTTT	CASSLDRLNTEAFF
TRBV7-9	TRBD2	NA	TRBJ2-2	16	TGTGCCAGCACCGGGACTAGCGGGGTGATCACCGGGGAGCTGTTTTTT	CASTGTSGVITGELFF
TRBV2	NA	NA	TRBJ1-1	12	TGTGCCACCCGAAACAGGGTAGCTGAAGCTTTCTTT	CATRNRVAEAFF
TRBV18	TRBD1	NA	TRBJ1-5	14	TGTGCCAGCTCACCGGACAGGGTTATTCAGCCCCAGCATTTT	CASSPDRVIQPQHF
TRBV4-3	NA	NA	TRBJ2-1	14	TGCGCCAGCAGCCAAGTACTAGAATACAATGAGCAGTTCTTC	CASSQVLEYNEQFF
TRBV19	TRBD1	NA	TRBJ1-6	14	TGTGCCAGTAGCTACAGGGGAGGTTTAAGGAGCCTCCACTTT	CASSYRGGLRSLHF
TRBV4-1	TRBD2	few	TRBJ2-5	18	TGCGCCAGCAGCCGCTCCGGGACTAGCGGGGGGGCATTAGAGACCCAGTACTTC	CASSRSGTSGGALETQYF
TRBV7-2	TRBD1	NA	TRBJ2-1	16	TGTGCCAGCAGCTTAGCTTACCCTGGACAGGGTGGGGAGCAGTTCTTC	CASSLAYPGQGGEQFF
TRBV5-1	NA	few	TRBJ1-1	16	TGCGCCAGCAGCTTGGGCAGACTTACCATGAACACTGAAGCTTTCTTT	CASSLGRLTMNTEAFF
TRBV15	TRBD1	NA	TRBJ1-5	15	TGTGCCACCAGCGAACTAACAGGGGGGGACGTACCCCAGCATTTT	CATSELTGGDVPQHF
TRBV2	TRBD2	few	TRBJ2-5	14	TGTGCCAGCAATAGCGGGGGTTCTCGGGAGACCCAGTACTTC	CASNSGGSRETQYF
TRBV5-1	TRBD1	NA	TRBJ2-2	16	TGCGCCAGCAGCTTATCCGGGACAGGGGGCACCGGGGAGCTGTTTTTT	CASSLSGTGGTGELFF
TRBV6-6	NA	NA	TRBJ2-2	13	TGTGCCAGCACCGCAGAAAACACCGGGGAGCTGTTTTTT	CASTAENTGELFF
TRBV5-1	NA	NA	TRBJ1-4	11	TGCGCCAGCAGGTTTGACGAAAAACTGTTTTTT	CASRFDEKLFF
TRBV18	NA	NA	TRBJ1-1	14	TGTGCCAGCTCACCGAGGGGTTCCCTCACTGAAGCTTTCTTT	CASSPRGSLTEAFF
TRBV9	NA	NA	TRBJ1-1	14	TGTGCCAGCAGCGTAGGTACCTTGAACACTGAAGCTTTCTTT	CASSVGTLNTEAFF
TRBV7-3	NA	once	TRBJ2-5	13	TGTGCCAGGATTTGCGGGGCGACGGAGACCCAGTACTTC	CARICGATETQYF
TRBV12-5	NA	NA	TRBJ2-1	16	TGTGCTAGTGGTCCCCCCGAGGGGTTGGCCTACAATGAGCAGTTCTTC	CASGPPEGLAYNEQFF
TRBV30	NA	NA	TRBJ1-4	14	TGTGCCTGGAGGGTCTTCGGAACGGCTGAAAAACTGTTTTTT	CAWRVFGTAEKLFF
TRBV4-2	TRBD2	NA	TRBJ2-5	17	TGTGCCAGCAGCCAAGGCCGATGGAGCGGGGGCGTTGAGACCCAGTACTTC	CASSQGRWSGGVETQYF
TRBV2	TRBD1	NA	TRBJ1-5	16	TGTGCCACCCATGCCATAGGGACAGGGCCGAATCAGCCCCAGCATTTT	CATHAIGTGPNQPQHF
TRBV4-3	NA	NA	TRBJ2-5	15	TGCGCCAGCAGCCAAGTTAGTTCGGTTCGGGAGACCCAGTACTTC	CASSQVSSVRETQYF
TRBV9	TRBD1	NA	TRBJ2-3	17	TGTGCCAGCAGCACCCGGTGGACAGGGATCGGCACAGATACGCAGTATTTT	CASSTRWTGIGTDTQYF
TRBV9	NA	once	TRBJ1-1	11	TGTGCCAGCAGCGCAGGAGGTGAAGCTTTCTTT	CASSAGGEAFF
TRBV9	TRBD1	NA	TRBJ2-7	15	TGTGCCAGCAGCGTAACGGGACAGGGTATGCACGAGCAGTACTTC	CASSVTGQGMHEQYF
TRBV10-2	NA	NA	TRBJ2-7	13	TGCGCCAGCAGTGAGTCCATCTCCTACGAGCAGTACTTC	CASSESISYEQYF
TRBV6-4	TRBD1	once	TRBJ1-4	17	TGTGCCAGCAGTGAAAGTTACGGGACAGGGACGAATGAAAAACTGTTTTTT	CASSESYGTGTNEKLFF
TRBV6-5	NA	NA	TRBJ1-4	12	TGTGCCAGCAGCCGATTGGGTGAAAAACTGTTTTTT	CASSRLGEKLFF
TRBV18	NA	NA	TRBJ1-1	13	TGTGCCAGCTCACCTTATACCATAGCTGAAGCTTTCTTT	CASSPYTIAEAFF
TRBV6-1	NA	NA	TRBJ2-6	19	TGTGCCAGCAGTGGAGGGCAGGGCCTAGATACCTCTGGGGCCAACGTCCTGACTTTC	CASSGGQGLDTSGANVLTF
TRBV29-1	TRBD1	NA	TRBJ1-1	13	TGCAGCGTTGAATCCGCAGGGGGACAGGGGGCTTTCTTT	CSVESAGGQGAFF
TRBV28	NA	NA	TRBJ1-5	15	TGTGCCAGCAGCCTGGGACAACTAAGCAATCAGCCCCAGCATTTT	CASSLGQLSNQPQHF
TRBV29-1	NA	few	TRBJ2-7	13	TGCAGCGTTGAATTCCCCAACTCCTACGAGCAGTACTTC	CSVEFPNSYEQYF
TRBV15	NA	NA	TRBJ2-7	15	TGTGCCACCAGCAGAGATTTGAGGGGGGCGAACGAGCAGTACTTC	CATSRDLRGANEQYF
TRBV30	NA	NA	TRBJ1-3	16	TGTGCCTGGTCCACCGATTTAGCGGCAGCTGGAAACACCATATATTTT	CAWSTDLAAAGNTIYF
TRBV30	NA	NA	TRBJ2-7	12	TGTGCCTGGTTGCGGGACACCTACGAGCAGTACTTC	CAWLRDTYEQYF
TRBV7-9	NA	NA	TRBJ2-3	14	TGTGCCAGCAGCACTAACAGAGCTCCAGATACGCAGTATTTT	CASSTNRAPDTQYF
TRBV6-6	NA	NA	TRBJ1-4	15	TGTGCCAGCAGTTATTCCAGGGGCCGAGGGGAAAAACTGTTTTTT	CASSYSRGRGEKLFF
TRBV19	NA	NA	TRBJ2-2	15	TGTGCCAGTAGTAGACTTCAAAGTGGTACCGGGGAGCTGTTTTTT	CASSRLQSGTGELFF
TRBV7-9	NA	once	TRBJ2-2	14	TGTGCCAGCGGTCCGGGAAACCCCACCGGGGAGCTGTTTTTT	CASGPGNPTGELFF
TRBV2	TRBD1	NA	TRBJ1-3	14	TGTGCCAGCAGGCCGCCGGGACAGGGAAACACCATATATTTT	CASRPPGQGNTIYF
TRBV7-8	NA	NA	TRBJ1-1	14	TGTGCCAGCAGCAGAGATTATATGAACACTGAAGCTTTCTTT	CASSRDYMNTEAFF
TRBV5-1	NA	once	TRBJ2-1	16	TGCGCCAGCAGCTTGGTTGTCCGGAGCTCCTACAATGAGCAGTTCTTC	CASSLVVRSSYNEQFF
TRBV7-9	NA	NA	TRBJ1-1	13	TGTGCCAGCAGCACCGGGACTTCGACTGAAGCTTTCTTT	CASSTGTSTEAFF
TRBV6-6	NA	NA	TRBJ2-7	15	TGTGCCAGCAGCCGCGGCGGACGAGGCATATACGAGCAGTACTTC	CASSRGGRGIYEQYF
TRBV5-1	NA	NA	TRBJ2-2	14	TGCGCCAGCAGCTTGAGCCAAGTCACCGGGGAGCTGTTTTTT	CASSLSQVTGELFF
TRBV11-2	TRBD2	NA	TRBJ2-6	16	TGTGCCAGCAGCAAAGCGGGGGGTGCTGGGGCCAACGTCCTGACTTTC	CASSKAGGAGANVLTF
TRBV7-8	TRBD1	NA	TRBJ1-1	16	TGTGCCAGCAGCCCAGGGACAGGGGGCATAGACACTGAAGCTTTCTTT	CASSPGTGGIDTEAFF